The rows below give T cell receptor beta chains drawn from one sample of a study of shared clonotypes between healthy human individuals. TCRdb keeps only in-frame clones here, not all; method: immunoSEQ multiplex PCR. The sample gives under 750,000 clones, approximately 77% of which show up once; around 1.8% is in the top ten. The sequenced sample consisted of memory CD4+ T cells sorted from blood. All receptors come from a woman in her 30s in good health. Both conserved end residues are part of each CDR3. The order of the fields is D gene, V gene, clone size, J gene, CDR3 length, CDR3 protein, CDR3 DNA. A D gene is named only where the DNA matches it firmly. Not all rows give a size; the values are once, few, many and, for expanded clones, a class.

NA,TRBV5-1,NA,TRBJ1-4,14,CASSLDQKQTKLFF,TGCGCCAGCAGCTTGGATCAAAAACAGACGAAACTGTTTTTT
NA,TRBV2,NA,TRBJ1-5,13,CASTQNSNQPQHF,TGTGCCAGCACGCAGAATAGCAATCAGCCCCAGCATTTT
TRBD1,TRBV6-5,NA,TRBJ1-2,13,CASSTGVYYGYTF,TGTGCCAGCAGTACAGGGGTTTACTATGGCTACACCTTC
NA,TRBV28,NA,TRBJ1-3,14,CASSNRDSGNTIYF,TGTGCCAGCAGTAACAGGGATTCTGGAAACACCATATATTTT
TRBD2,TRBV6-1,NA,TRBJ2-1,16,CASSGGLAGRSHEQFF,TGTGCCAGCAGTGGCGGACTAGCGGGGCGAAGTCATGAGCAGTTCTTC
NA,TRBV9,NA,TRBJ1-2,15,CASSAPGARDYGYTF,TGTGCCAGCAGCGCCCCCGGGGCTCGGGACTATGGCTACACCTTC
TRBD2,TRBV11-3,few,TRBJ2-1,18,CASSLDTMLAGGGNEQFF,TGTGCCAGCAGCTTGGACACCATGCTAGCGGGAGGCGGAAATGAGCAGTTCTTC
NA,TRBV19,many,TRBJ2-6,13,CASRGSGANVLTF,TGTGCCAGTAGAGGCTCTGGGGCCAACGTCCTGACTTTC
NA,TRBV25-1,NA,TRBJ2-7,17,CASSEFGAEGQNYEQYF,TGTGCCAGCAGTGAATTTGGTGCGGAGGGACAAAACTACGAGCAGTACTTC
NA,TRBV18,few,TRBJ1-4,14,CASSHDTTNEKLFF,TGTGCCAGCTCACATGATACGACTAATGAAAAACTGTTTTTT
NA,TRBV5-1,NA,TRBJ2-1,14,CASRPGSEDNEQFF,TGCGCCAGCAGACCAGGGAGTGAGGACAATGAGCAGTTCTTC
NA,TRBV11-2,NA,TRBJ2-7,14,CASSLDQLVDEQYF,TGTGCCAGCAGCTTAGATCAGTTGGTAGACGAGCAGTACTTC
TRBD1,TRBV11-2,NA,TRBJ1-2,14,CASSLAQGAGGYTF,TGTGCCAGCAGCTTAGCTCAGGGGGCGGGTGGCTACACCTTC
TRBD2,TRBV4-1,NA,TRBJ2-1,16,CASSQVFSGTDNEQFF,TGCGCCAGCAGCCAAGTGTTTAGCGGGACTGACAATGAGCAGTTCTTC
NA,TRBV18,NA,TRBJ2-4,14,CASSVQGTKNIQYF,TGTGCCAGCTCAGTACAGGGAACCAAAAACATTCAGTACTTC
NA,TRBV4-1,many,TRBJ1-2,12,CASSQDGQSYTF,TGCGCCAGCAGCCAAGATGGACAGTCCTACACCTTC
NA,TRBV28,few,TRBJ1-5,12,CASEGYNQPQHF,TGTGCCAGCGAGGGTTACAATCAGCCCCAGCATTTT
TRBD1,TRBV28,many,TRBJ1-1,13,CAGTGATNTEAFF,TGTGCCGGAACAGGGGCGACTAACACTGAAGCTTTCTTT
NA,TRBV29-1,NA,TRBJ2-2,15,CSVARQGGWTGELFF,TGCAGCGTTGCCCGTCAGGGGGGTTGGACCGGGGAGCTGTTTTTT
NA,TRBV7-2,NA,TRBJ1-1,14,CASSPRGLGSEAFF,TGTGCCAGCAGCCCTCGGGGGTTAGGTTCTGAAGCTTTCTTT
NA,TRBV27,NA,TRBJ2-7,14,CASSFNPRSYEQYF,TGTGCCAGCAGTTTCAACCCCCGCTCCTACGAGCAGTACTTC
NA,TRBV28,NA,TRBJ1-1,13,CASLDRMNTEAFF,TGTGCCAGCCTAGACAGAATGAACACTGAAGCTTTCTTT
NA,TRBV5-1,NA,TRBJ1-1,15,CASSSRNGADTEAFF,TGCGCCAGCAGCTCCCGAAACGGGGCAGACACTGAAGCTTTCTTT
NA,TRBV6-5,NA,TRBJ2-3,14,CASSDSQTADTQYF,TGTGCCAGCAGCGACAGTCAGACGGCAGATACGCAGTATTTT
NA,TRBV5-4,NA,TRBJ1-2,13,CASSPDGYYGYTF,TGTGCCAGCAGCCCCGACGGGTACTATGGCTACACCTTC
NA,TRBV18,NA,TRBJ2-6,12,CASSRGANVLTF,TGTGCCAGCTCACGGGGGGCCAACGTCCTGACTTTC
TRBD2,TRBV28,NA,TRBJ2-7,12,CASSSGREGQYF,TGTGCCAGCAGCAGCGGAAGGGAGGGGCAGTACTTC
NA,TRBV5-1,NA,TRBJ2-2,15,CASSLGDINTGELFF,TGCGCCAGCAGCTTGGGGGACATTAACACCGGGGAGCTGTTTTTT
NA,TRBV18,NA,TRBJ1-2,13,CASSADGNYGYTF,TGTGCCAGCTCAGCGGACGGAAACTATGGCTACACCTTC
NA,TRBV28,NA,TRBJ1-5,17,CASSLDPRGPTTQPQHF,TGTGCCAGCAGCTTAGATCCCCGGGGGCCCACCACCCAGCCCCAGCATTTT
TRBD2,TRBV11-2,NA,TRBJ2-1,14,CASSPTGGHNEQFF,TGTGCCAGCAGCCCAACGGGAGGCCACAATGAGCAGTTCTTC
TRBD1,TRBV5-4,NA,TRBJ1-1,14,CASSFDRGRAEAFF,TGTGCCAGCAGCTTCGACAGGGGCAGGGCTGAAGCTTTCTTT
NA,TRBV6-1,NA,TRBJ2-1,17,CASSEVRGSGSYNEQFF,TGTGCCAGCAGTGAAGTGAGAGGGAGTGGGTCCTACAATGAGCAGTTCTTC
NA,TRBV19,few,TRBJ2-7,13,CASSRSGDYEQYF,TGTGCCAGTAGTAGGTCGGGGGACTACGAGCAGTACTTC
NA,TRBV19,NA,TRBJ2-1,14,CASSMGHSGNEQFF,TGTGCCAGTAGTATGGGACATTCGGGCAATGAGCAGTTCTTC
NA,TRBV27,NA,TRBJ2-6,14,CATALVGGANVLTF,TGTGCCACGGCCCTAGTGGGGGGGGCCAACGTCCTGACTTTC
NA,TRBV6-1,NA,TRBJ2-1,13,CASSVFEGREQFF,TGTGCCAGCAGTGTGTTCGAGGGTAGGGAGCAGTTCTTC
TRBD1,TRBV7-9,few,TRBJ1-1,16,CASSLDEGQGRAEAFF,TGTGCCAGCAGCTTAGATGAGGGACAGGGTCGAGCTGAAGCTTTCTTT
NA,TRBV28,NA,TRBJ1-2,13,CASSAGPHYGYTF,TGTGCCAGCAGTGCCGGGCCACACTATGGCTACACCTTC
NA,TRBV5-4,NA,TRBJ2-1,11,CASSLGQVQFF,TGTGCCAGCAGCTTGGGACAGGTACAGTTCTTC
NA,TRBV7-9,NA,TRBJ2-5,15,CASSLGGSTQETQYF,TGTGCCAGCAGCTTAGGTGGAAGCACCCAAGAGACCCAGTACTTC
TRBD2,TRBV6-5,NA,TRBJ2-3,16,CASSYSSGRPTDTQYF,TGTGCCAGCAGTTACTCTAGCGGGAGACCCACAGATACGCAGTATTTT
NA,TRBV11-2,NA,TRBJ2-7,17,CASSLDQPGVISYEQYF,TGTGCCAGCAGCTTAGATCAACCAGGGGTTATCTCCTACGAGCAGTACTTC
NA,TRBV28,once,TRBJ2-5,13,CASLGSFQETQYF,TGTGCCAGCCTAGGGAGTTTCCAAGAGACCCAGTACTTC
TRBD1,TRBV28,few,TRBJ1-2,14,CASSFGQGVYGYTF,TGTGCCAGCAGTTTCGGACAGGGAGTCTATGGCTACACCTTC